The entry below gives a single TCR beta chain sequence along with its context. This entry is derived from a study of blood T cell repertoires in COVID-19. Across the study: Sites across the United States, Italy and Spain contributed samples from acute and convalescent COVID-19.

Clones were read by immunoSEQ multiplex PCR, and TCRdb kept only the in-frame ones, dropping some. Of more than 110,000 clones detected, roughly four fifths appear once; the ten largest clones hold 3.5% to 5%. V trimming: 6 bases; J trimming: 0 bases; junction bases outside the gene matches: 6. The germline gives CDR1 MNHEY, CDR2 SVGAGI. The CDR3 consists of 15 residues. This receptor was obtained from an elderly woman with active or convalescent COVID-19. Sequencing was done on a sample of peripheral blood. V is TRBV6-5 and J is TRBJ2-3; TRBD2 aligns across 7 bases. CDR3 sequence: CASRGAGLSTDTQYF. In DNA form, the CDR3 reads TGTGCCAGCAGGGGAGCGGGGCTCAGCACAGATACGCAGTATTTT.